Listed below are T cell receptor beta chains from one sample, sequenced in a study of shared clonotypes between healthy human individuals. Profiled with immunoSEQ multiplex PCR; TCRdb holds only in-frame clones, not every one. The repertoire holds 2 million to 2.5 million clones, with 85% to 95% as singletons. The sample taken for sequencing was naive CD4+ T cells from PBMCs. The receptors here all came from a man aged 18 to 35 in good health. Some clones in this sample may be carry-over from other donors' samples. CDR3s include the opening cysteine and the closing phenylalanine or tryptophan. The D gene is left open where the match is weak. Clone size is not always given. Where it is, it says once, few, many or a class for expanded clones.

-,-,TRBJ1-5,TRBV15,CATSRERDGNQPQHF,TGTGCCACCAGCAGAGAGAGGGATGGCAATCAGCCCCAGCATTTT
-,-,TRBJ2-1,TRBV7-9,CASSSPGEQFF,TGTGCCAGCAGCTCCCCAGGTGAGCAGTTCTTC
-,-,TRBJ1-5,TRBV5-8,CASNLDSWGNQPQHF,TGTGCCAGCAACTTGGACTCTTGGGGCAATCAGCCCCAGCATTTT
-,-,TRBJ2-5,TRBV7-9,CASSLRLGPTQYF,TGTGCCAGCAGCTTACGTCTAGGACCTACCCAGTACTTC
-,-,TRBJ2-5,TRBV5-1,CASSLYQETQYF,TGCGCCAGCAGCTTGTATCAAGAGACCCAGTACTTC
once,-,TRBJ2-3,TRBV5-6,CASSLGTANTDTQYF,TGTGCCAGCAGCTTGGGGACAGCGAACACAGATACGCAGTATTTT
-,-,TRBJ2-7,TRBV5-1,CASSLGGYGRSYEQYF,TGCGCCAGCAGCTTGGGAGGATACGGCCGCTCCTACGAGCAGTACTTC
-,-,TRBJ2-1,TRBV5-6,CASSESRNEQFF,TGTGCCAGCAGCGAAAGCAGGAATGAGCAGTTCTTC
-,-,TRBJ2-2,TRBV6-4,CASSADSNTGELFF,TGTGCCAGCAGCGCCGACAGCAACACCGGGGAGCTGTTTTTT
-,TRBD2,TRBJ2-7,TRBV7-2,CASSSREVSYEQYF,TGTGCCAGCAGCTCTCGGGAGGTTTCCTACGAGCAGTACTTC
-,-,TRBJ2-3,TRBV9,CASTYPGTDTQYF,TGTGCCAGCACTTACCCCGGGACAGATACGCAGTATTTT
-,TRBD1,TRBJ1-1,TRBV27,CASSRDRGNTEAFF,TGTGCCAGCAGCCGGGACAGGGGCAACACTGAAGCTTTCTTT
-,-,TRBJ2-1,TRBV2,CASTPTGQGKYEQFF,TGTGCCAGCACCCCGACAGGTCAAGGCAAGTATGAGCAGTTCTTC
-,TRBD1,TRBJ1-1,TRBV14,CASSQARTGNTEAFF,TGTGCCAGCAGCCAAGCTCGGACAGGGAACACTGAAGCTTTCTTT
-,TRBD2,TRBJ2-7,TRBV4-3,CASSQDLAGGARWYF,TGCGCCAGCAGCCAAGATCTAGCGGGAGGGGCCCGGTGGTACTTC
-,-,TRBJ2-1,TRBV10-1,CASSESAGASYNEQFF,TGCGCCAGCAGTGAGTCGGCAGGGGCTAGCTACAATGAGCAGTTCTTC
-,-,TRBJ2-2,TRBV19,CASSILRGGELFF,TGTGCCAGTAGTATTCTTCGGGGTGGGGAGCTGTTTTTT
once,-,TRBJ1-4,TRBV28,CASSFGSGRSTNEKLFF,TGTGCCAGCAGTTTTGGATCTGGACGGTCAACTAATGAAAAACTGTTTTTT
-,TRBD2,TRBJ2-2,TRBV2,CASSKGLAGTGELFF,TGTGCCAGCAGTAAGGGACTAGCGGGAACCGGGGAGCTGTTTTTT
-,-,TRBJ1-1,TRBV2,CASGYMPTEAFF,TGTGCCAGCGGTTACATGCCGACTGAAGCTTTCTTT
-,-,TRBJ2-7,TRBV6-5,CASSPRTASYEQYF,TGTGCCAGCAGTCCAAGGACAGCCTCCTACGAGCAGTACTTC
once,-,TRBJ1-5,TRBV18,CASSPINSNQPQHF,TGTGCCAGCTCCCCCATAAACAGCAATCAGCCCCAGCATTTT
-,-,TRBJ1-2,TRBV11-1,CASSLGQQRGYTF,TGTGCCAGCAGCCTAGGACAGCAGCGCGGCTACACCTTC
-,TRBD2,TRBJ2-3,TRBV10-3,CAIKGSGSSDTQYF,TGTGCCATCAAGGGTAGCGGGAGTTCCGATACGCAGTATTTT
-,TRBD1,TRBJ2-7,TRBV30,CAIWTGLGYEQYF,TGTGCCATTTGGACAGGGCTAGGGTACGAGCAGTACTTC
-,-,TRBJ2-2,TRBV11-2,CASSWGRAGFRGGELFF,TGTGCCAGCAGCTGGGGAAGGGCCGGGTTCCGCGGCGGGGAGCTGTTTTTT
-,TRBD1,TRBJ2-1,TRBV5-1,CASSLGGQGLTEQFF,TGCGCCAGCAGCTTGGGGGGACAGGGACTCACTGAGCAGTTCTTC